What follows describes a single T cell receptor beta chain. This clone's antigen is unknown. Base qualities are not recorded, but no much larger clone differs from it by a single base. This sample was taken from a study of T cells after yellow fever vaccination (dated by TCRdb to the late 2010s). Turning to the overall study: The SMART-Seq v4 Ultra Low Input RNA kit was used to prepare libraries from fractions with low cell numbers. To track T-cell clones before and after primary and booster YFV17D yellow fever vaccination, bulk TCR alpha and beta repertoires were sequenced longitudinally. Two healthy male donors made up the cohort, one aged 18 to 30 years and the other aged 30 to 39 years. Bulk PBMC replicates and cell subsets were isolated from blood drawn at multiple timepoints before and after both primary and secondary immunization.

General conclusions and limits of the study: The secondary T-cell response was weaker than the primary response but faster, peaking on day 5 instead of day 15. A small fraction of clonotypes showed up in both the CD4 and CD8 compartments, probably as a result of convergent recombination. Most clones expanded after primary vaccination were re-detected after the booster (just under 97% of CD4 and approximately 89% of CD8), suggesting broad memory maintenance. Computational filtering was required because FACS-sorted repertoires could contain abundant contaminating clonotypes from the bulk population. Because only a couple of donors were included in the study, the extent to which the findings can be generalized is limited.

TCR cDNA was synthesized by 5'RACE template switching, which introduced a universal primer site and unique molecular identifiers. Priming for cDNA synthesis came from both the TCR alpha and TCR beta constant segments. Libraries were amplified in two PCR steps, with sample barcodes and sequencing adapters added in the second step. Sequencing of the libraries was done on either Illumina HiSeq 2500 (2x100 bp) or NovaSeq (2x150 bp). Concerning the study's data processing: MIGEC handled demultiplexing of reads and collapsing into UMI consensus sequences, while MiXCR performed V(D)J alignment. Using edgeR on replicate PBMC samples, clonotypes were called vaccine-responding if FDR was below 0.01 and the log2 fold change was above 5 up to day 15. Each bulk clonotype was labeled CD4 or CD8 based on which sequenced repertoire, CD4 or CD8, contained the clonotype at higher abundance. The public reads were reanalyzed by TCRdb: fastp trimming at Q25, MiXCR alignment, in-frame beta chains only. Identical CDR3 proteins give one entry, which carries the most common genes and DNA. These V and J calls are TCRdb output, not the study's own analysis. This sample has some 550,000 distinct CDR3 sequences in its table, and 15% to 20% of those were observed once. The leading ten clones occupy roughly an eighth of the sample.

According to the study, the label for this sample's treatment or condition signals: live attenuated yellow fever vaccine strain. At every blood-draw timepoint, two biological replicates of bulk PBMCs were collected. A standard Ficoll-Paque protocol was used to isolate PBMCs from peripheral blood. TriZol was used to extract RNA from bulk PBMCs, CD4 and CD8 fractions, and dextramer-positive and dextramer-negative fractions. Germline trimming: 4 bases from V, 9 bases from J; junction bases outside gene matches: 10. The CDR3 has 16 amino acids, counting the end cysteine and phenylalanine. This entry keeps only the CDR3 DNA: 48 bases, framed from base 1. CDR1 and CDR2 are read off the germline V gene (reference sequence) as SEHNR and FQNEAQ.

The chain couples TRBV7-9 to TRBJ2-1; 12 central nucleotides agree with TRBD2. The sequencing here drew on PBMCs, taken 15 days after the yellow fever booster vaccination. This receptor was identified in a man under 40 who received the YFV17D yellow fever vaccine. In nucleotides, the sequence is TGTGCCAGCAGCTCCCCGCTAGCGGGAGGGAGGCCTGAGCAGTTCTTC. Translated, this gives CASSSPLAGGRPEQFF.